The clone carrying this T cell receptor beta chain was observed many times. This sample was taken from a study of neurological immune-mediated disorders. The making of cDNA relied on 5'RACE with 10-nucleotide random UMIs. The authors obtained over 170 million TCR-beta sequences from 15-18 subjects per sequencing run. TCRdb reprocessed the 5' RACE reads with MiXCR, giving one entry per CDR3 protein. The sample has about 50,000 distinct CDR3 sequences; 10% are singletons. The trim removed 4 bases at V and 8 bases at J, leaving 4 bases unmatched. The CDR3 has 13 residues. CDR1 and CDR2 from the germline V gene are SEHNR and FQNEAQ (reference sequence).

Source material: PBMCs. The genes are TRBV7-9 and TRBJ1-5; TRBD1 agrees at 8 bases. The receptor comes from a man between 65 and 85 years old with HTLV-1-associated myelopathy (HAM/TSP). This CDR3 is CASSSGGLKPQHF. The CDR3 DNA sequence: TGTGCCAGCAGCTCAGGGGGCTTAAAGCCCCAGCATTTT.